This T cell receptor (beta chain) was sequenced during a study of blood T cells in healthy people across ages. V gave up 4 bases and J gave up 7 bases; unmatched junction bases: 8. Germline assignment: CDR1 MNHNS and CDR2 SASEGT. This CDR3 contains 15 residues. Details on this clonotype: Its antigen is unidentified.

The study, taken as a whole, reports: Correlation between TCR beta diversity and naive T cell percentage was strong.

A second PCR of about 7 to 11 cycles used a sample-barcoded 5' primer and a J-beta primer mix. Each CDR3 protein is one row after TCRdb ran MiXCR on the 5' RACE reads. The sample records about 1.6 million distinct CDR3 sequences, about 35% being singletons. The chain has TRBV6-1 and TRBJ2-1; 9 bases are shared with TRBD1. This receptor was taken from a woman in her 30s in good health. Sequencing was done on a sample of blood. The CDR3 is CASSVQGQGFNEQFF. In DNA, the CDR3 is TGTGCCAGCAGTGTCCAAGGACAGGGGTTTAATGAGCAGTTCTTC.